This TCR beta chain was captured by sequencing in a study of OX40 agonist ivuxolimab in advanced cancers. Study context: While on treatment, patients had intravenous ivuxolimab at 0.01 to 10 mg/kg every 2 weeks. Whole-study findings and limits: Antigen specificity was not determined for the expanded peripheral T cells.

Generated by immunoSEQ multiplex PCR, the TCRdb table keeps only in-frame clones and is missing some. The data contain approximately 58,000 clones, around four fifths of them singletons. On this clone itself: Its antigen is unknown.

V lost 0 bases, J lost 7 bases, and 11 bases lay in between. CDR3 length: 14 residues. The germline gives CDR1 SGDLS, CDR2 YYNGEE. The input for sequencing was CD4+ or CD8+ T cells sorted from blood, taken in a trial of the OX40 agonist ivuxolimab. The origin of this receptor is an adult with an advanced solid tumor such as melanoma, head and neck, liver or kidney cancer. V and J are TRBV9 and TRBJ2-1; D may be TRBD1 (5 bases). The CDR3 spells CASSVGGDWNEQFF. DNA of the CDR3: TGTGCCAGCAGCGTAGGGGGCGATTGGAATGAGCAGTTCTTC.